This T cell receptor (beta chain) emerged from a study of cytomegalovirus exposure and HLA in healthy donors. TCRdb's table, derived via immunoSEQ multiplex PCR, lists solely in-frame clones and lacks some. In the table there are about 60,000 clones, 90% to 97% of which are singletons. Whole-study findings and limits: Researchers reported that a few CMV-associated chains were confirmed in vitro as CMV antigen-specific. Most TCR sequences were rare, but some public TCRs occurred in many donors.

Germline lookup yields CDR1 LGHNT and CDR2 FRNRAP. V lost 7 bases to trimming and J lost 6 bases; unmatched junction nucleotides: 7. The CDR3 is 16 residues long. The donors were members of the validation cohort comprising approximately 110 subjects, separate from the roughly 670-subject first cohort. Of note for this clone: Its target is unknown.

V is TRBV12-5 and J is TRBJ2-1, with 15 bases that match TRBD2. The sequencing sample was made of PBMCs. The sequence was obtained from a man aged 18 to 35 in good health and CMV-seronegative. CDR3 DNA sequence: TGTGCTAGTGCCACCGGGACTAGCGGGAGGCGCAATGAGCAGTTCTTC. Translating it yields CASATGTSGRRNEQFF.